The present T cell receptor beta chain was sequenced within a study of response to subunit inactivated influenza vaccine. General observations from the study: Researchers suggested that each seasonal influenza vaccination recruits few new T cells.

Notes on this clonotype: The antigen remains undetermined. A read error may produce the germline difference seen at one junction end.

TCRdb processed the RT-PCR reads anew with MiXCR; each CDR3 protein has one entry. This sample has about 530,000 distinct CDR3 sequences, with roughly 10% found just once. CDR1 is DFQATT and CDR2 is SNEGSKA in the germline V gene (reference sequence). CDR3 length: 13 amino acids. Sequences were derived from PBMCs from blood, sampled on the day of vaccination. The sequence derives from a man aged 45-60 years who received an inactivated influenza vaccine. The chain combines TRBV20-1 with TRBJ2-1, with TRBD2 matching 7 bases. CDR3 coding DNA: TGCAGTGCTAGAGACGAGCCTAGCGGCTCGTCGATCTTC. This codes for CSARDEPSGSSIF.